This T cell receptor (beta chain) was observed in a study of early T cells in non-severe SARS-CoV-2 infection. As for the study in general: Sequenced material consisted of bulk RNA (from unsorted whole blood), and chains were unpaired.

Individually, cDNA molecules had unique molecular identifiers attached to them. A single record per CDR3 protein comes from TCRdb applying MiXCR to the 5' RACE reads. The sample lists tens of thousands of distinct CDR3 sequences; around 11% were seen once. In this sample, this clonotype turned up a few times. Its antigen is unknown. General study findings and limits: Matching with VDJdb favored anti-spike CD8 responses (missing private and CD4 specificities).

V was shortened by 5 bases and J by 6 bases, with 17 bases between the two germline ends. This CDR3 has 14 residues. From germline, CDR1 is SGHAT and CDR2 FQNNGV. This TCR was recovered from an adult who was a healthcare worker with PCR-confirmed SARS-CoV-2 infection or an uninfected control (not recorded which). The rearrangement joins TRBV11-2 to TRBJ2-7; D is perhaps TRBD2 (7 bases). The input for sequencing was whole blood, taken at baseline. CDR3 nucleotides: TGTGCCAGCAGCAACGCGGGGGCTGCCGCCGAGCAGTACTTC. Protein: CASSNAGAAAEQYF.